These 21 T cell receptor beta chains originate from one sample sequenced in a study of blood T cell repertoires in COVID-19. Clones were read by immunoSEQ multiplex PCR, and TCRdb kept only the in-frame ones, dropping some. This sample has some 300,000 clones, with roughly 89% found just once. Sequences were obtained from PBMCs or T cells enriched from blood (not recorded which). All receptors come from a woman aged 35 to 49 who had recovered from COVID-19.

The rearrangement uses TRBV5-4 and TRBJ1-2; perhaps TRBD1 as D (5 bases). The V end lost 0 bases, the J end lost 4 bases, and 13 bases lay between the germline ends. This CDR3 is built from 15 residues. Germline values: CDR1 SGHNT, CDR2 YYREEE (reference sequence). The CDR3 nucleotides are TGTGCCAGCAGCTTGGAGCCGACAGCGATCTATGGCTACACCTTC. Translating gives CASSLEPTAIYGYTF. Complete variable domain (other parts from reference TRBV5-4 and TRBJ1-2): ETGVTQSPTHLIKTRGQQVTLRCSSQSGHNTVSWYQQALGQGPQFIFQYYREEENGRGNFPPRFSGLQFPNYSSELNVNALELDDSALYLCASSLEPTAIYGYTFGSGTRLTVV.

The genes are TRBV2 and TRBJ1-6, with D perhaps TRBD1 (6 bases). Germline values: CDR1 SNHLY, CDR2 FYNNEI. The CDR3 contains 15 residues. V shed 4 bases and J shed 5 bases, with 12 bases lying between them. CDR3 sequence reads: CASSVQGIDNSPLHF. The CDR3 region has the DNA TGTGCCAGCAGTGTACAGGGTATAGATAATTCACCCCTCCACTTT.

This clone was recorded only once. This sample includes further DNA sequences coding for the same CDR3. The J gene is TRBJ1-5, the V gene TRBV2; D call uncertain. This CDR3 region has 13 residues. V was pared by 7 bases and J by 0 bases, with 7 bases between. CDR1 SNHLY and CDR2 FYNNEI come from the germline V gene. The CDR3 DNA reads as TGTGCCAGCACAGCAGGTAGCAATCAGCCCCAGCATTTT. Translated, it gives CASTAGSNQPQHF.

A single count supports this clone. One end of the junction does not line up with germline, which may come from a read error. The chain combines TRBV27 with TRBJ1-6; D call uncertain. Per the germline V gene, CDR1 is MNHEY and CDR2 is SMNVEV (reference sequence). This CDR3 is 16 amino acids long. The CDR3 DNA sequence: TGTGCCAGCAGTTTATCCGGGAGATCCTCTAATTCACCCCTCCACTTT. This codes for CASSLSGRSSNSPLHF.

The V call is TRBV28, the J call TRBJ1-2, with D possibly being TRBD1 (5 bases). Trimming removed 6 bases from V and 4 bases from J, with 15 bases in between. CDR1 MDHEN and CDR2 SYDVKM come from the germline V gene. The CDR3 extends over 14 amino acids. The DNA of the CDR3 is TGTGCCAGCAGCTCTGGGGCCGGTCTCTATGGCTACACCTTC. The encoded protein is CASSSGAGLYGYTF.

The chain has TRBV5-6 and TRBJ2-1, with 8 positions matching TRBD2. The CDR3 totals 14 residues. V shed 1 base and J 8 bases; nucleotides not matched to a gene: 5. CDR1 SGHDT and CDR2 YYEEEE come from the germline V gene. The CDR3 region has the DNA TGTGCCAGCAGCTTGAGTGCGGGGGGAGATGAGCAGTTCTTC. This codes for CASSLSAGGDEQFF.

The V and J genes are TRBV4-1 and TRBJ1-3, with D hard to call. Germline assignment: CDR1 MGHRA and CDR2 YSYEKL. The V end was cut by 4 bases, the J end by 0 bases, with 13 bases between. This CDR3 contains 16 residues. The CDR3 loop is CASSLGHLSSGNTIYF. In DNA, the CDR3 is TGCGCCAGCAGCCTCGGTCATCTGAGCTCTGGAAACACCATATATTTT.

The rearrangement uses TRBV9 and TRBJ1-2; D might be TRBD1 (6 bases). The CDR3 contains 14 residues. Germline CDR1 and CDR2: SGDLS and YYNGEE. The V end lost 0 bases, the J end lost 8 bases, and 14 bases lay between the germline ends. The CDR3 DNA reads as TGTGCCAGCAGCGTAGGATCACAGGGAATCGGCTACACCTTC. The encoded protein is CASSVGSQGIGYTF.

The sample holds one count of this clone. V is TRBV5-6 and J is TRBJ1-2; 7 bases are a match to TRBD1. Per the germline V gene, CDR1 is SGHDT and CDR2 is YYEEEE. The CDR3 consists of 14 residues. Trimming cost V 4 bases and J 13 bases; bases outside gene matches: 16. This CDR3 reads CASSLGLGDSASTF. Written as DNA, the CDR3 is TGTGCCAGCAGCCTGGGGCTCGGGGACAGCGCTTCCACCTTC.

This chain connects TRBV6-1 to TRBJ1-2; 8 bases agree with TRBD1. The length of the CDR3 is 14 residues. V lost 2 bases to trimming and J lost 4 bases; unmatched junction nucleotides: 3. Looked up from germline, CDR1 is MNHNS and CDR2 is SASEGT. CDR3 DNA: TGTGCCAGCAGTGAAACGGGACAGGTCTATGGCTACACCTTC. The encoded protein is CASSETGQVYGYTF.

V usage is TRBV9 and J usage is TRBJ2-3, with 10 bases identical to TRBD2. Per the germline V gene, CDR1 is SGDLS and CDR2 is YYNGEE. With 3 bases clipped from V and 0 bases from J, the junction kept 4 bases outside the gene matches. The CDR3 extends over 16 amino acids. The CDR3 DNA is TGTGCCAGCAGCGAAGGACTAGCGGCTAGCACAGATACGCAGTATTTT. Amino acid sequence: CASSEGLAASTDTQYF.

The chain carries TRBV6-2 or TRBV6-3 and TRBJ2-3; D unresolved. V dropped 2 bases and J dropped 4 bases, with 10 bases sitting between them. This CDR3 region has 14 residues. Germline assignment: CDR1 MNHEY and CDR2 SVGEGT. The CDR3 spells CASSYLRGSDTQYF. The CDR3 coding sequence is TGTGCCAGCAGTTACCTGCGAGGATCAGATACGCAGTATTTT.

The genes are TRBV28 and TRBJ1-5; TRBD1 agrees at 7 bases. Germline values: CDR1 MDHEN, CDR2 SYDVKM. The V and J ends lost 5 bases and 0 bases, in that order; junction bases with no gene match: 13. This CDR3 has 18 amino acids. CDR3 nucleotides: TGTGCCAGCAGTCTCGGGGCAGGGGGGATGTCTAGCAATCAGCCCCAGCATTTT. Its protein is CASSLGAGGMSSNQPQHF.

This chain joins TRBV2 and TRBJ1-6; D possibly corresponds to TRBD1 (5 bases). Germline loops: CDR1 SNHLY, CDR2 FYNNEI. The CDR3 consists of 14 residues. V lost 7 bases and J 8 bases, leaving 15 bases between the germline ends. DNA for the CDR3: TGTGCCAGCAAATTGCAGGGCGGGGATTCACCCCTCCACTTT. Amino acids: CASKLQGGDSPLHF.

The V gene is TRBV4-3, the J gene TRBJ2-6; D may be TRBD1 (6 bases). Trimming left V 3 bases short and J 3 bases short, with 21 bases between. The CDR3 is made up of 19 amino acids. CDR1 is LGHNA and CDR2 is YSLEER in the germline V gene. CDR3 DNA sequence: TGCGCCAGCAGCCAGGTGGGGGCGAAGGGGTTCTTTGGGGCCAACGTCCTGACTTTC. Protein product: CASSQVGAKGFFGANVLTF.

A remark on this clone: The sample carries other DNA sequences with the same CDR3. V usage is TRBV5-1 and J usage is TRBJ2-1; 14 bases fit TRBD2. J was trimmed by 4 bases and V by 3 bases; bases with no gene match: 3. The CDR3 extends over 16 amino acids. Germline loops: CDR1 SGHRS, CDR2 YFSETQ. CDR3 sequence (DNA): TGCGCCAGCAGCTCAAGACTAGCGGGGGGGTACAATGAGCAGTTCTTC. It encodes CASSSRLAGGYNEQFF.

The J gene is TRBJ2-2, the V gene TRBV5-1, with 10 nucleotides matching TRBD2. The CDR3 sequence is 16 residues long. Germline CDR1 SGHRS, CDR2 YFSETQ. After removal of 4 bases from V and 3 bases from J, the junction contained 6 bases not matched to a gene. The CDR3 nucleotides are TGCGCCAGCAGCCTGGGACTAGCGAGAGACACCGGGGAGCTGTTTTTT. Its protein product is CASSLGLARDTGELFF.

This rearrangement joins TRBV19 to TRBJ1-1; TRBD1 agrees at 10 bases. Germline CDR1 is LNHDA and CDR2 is SQIVND (reference sequence). The CDR3 loop spans 15 amino acids. Trimming at V came to 5 bases and at J to 5 bases, leaving 8 bases not matched to a gene. Written as DNA, the CDR3 is TGTGCCAGTAGTGCGACAGGGGGCCGAAGAACTGAAGCTTTCTTT. Its protein is CASSATGGRRTEAFF.

This chain uses TRBV5-1 with TRBJ1-1, with D possibly being TRBD1 (6 bases). Trimming stripped 5 bases from V and 7 bases from J, with 21 bases between. The germline V gene has CDR1 SGHRS and CDR2 YFSETQ. The CDR3 runs to 15 residues. CDR3 sequence reads: CASSAAWGRVVEAFF. CDR3 DNA sequence: TGCGCCAGCAGTGCCGCTTGGGGGCGGGTAGTTGAAGCTTTCTTT.

Of note for this clone: Given a much more abundant clone one base away, this may be a read error. The chain uses TRBV7-2 and TRBJ1-1; no clear D. CDR1 is SGHTA and CDR2 is FQGNSA in the germline V gene. The CDR3 is 14 amino acids. Trimming removed 0 bases from V and 1 base from J, with 6 bases in between. The CDR3 spells CASSLAGRNTEAFF. Written as DNA, the CDR3 is TGTGCCAGCAGCTTAGCGGGCAGGAACACTGAAGCTTTCTTT.

V gene TRBV4-3 combines with J gene TRBJ1-2; TRBD1 might be the D (5 bases). The germline CDR1 and CDR2 sequences are LGHNA and YSLEER. The CDR3 covers 15 residues. Trimming pared 0 bases from V and 7 bases from J, leaving 15 bases between. As DNA, the CDR3 is TGCGCCAGCAGCCAAGATAGCCAGGGATGGTCTGGCTACACCTTC. It translates to CASSQDSQGWSGYTF.